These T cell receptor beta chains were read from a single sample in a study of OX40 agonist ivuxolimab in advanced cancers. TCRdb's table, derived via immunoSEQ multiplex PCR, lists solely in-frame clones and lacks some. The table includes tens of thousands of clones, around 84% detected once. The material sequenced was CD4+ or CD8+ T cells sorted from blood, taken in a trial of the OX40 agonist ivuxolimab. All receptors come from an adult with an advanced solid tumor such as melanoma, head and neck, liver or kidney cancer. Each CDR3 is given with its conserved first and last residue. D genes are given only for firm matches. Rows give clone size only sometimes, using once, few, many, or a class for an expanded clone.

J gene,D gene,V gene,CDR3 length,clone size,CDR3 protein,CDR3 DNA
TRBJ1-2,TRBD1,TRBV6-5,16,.,CASSYSNKPGQKSYTF,TGTGCCAGCAGTTACTCGAATAAGCCGGGACAGAAGAGCTACACCTTC
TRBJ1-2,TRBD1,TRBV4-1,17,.,CASSQETRVGQVHGYTF,TGCGCCAGCAGCCAAGAGACTCGCGTAGGACAGGTCCATGGCTACACCTTC
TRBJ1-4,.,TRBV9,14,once,CASSAGSGREKLFF,TGTGCCAGCAGCGCGGGGAGTGGGAGAGAAAAACTGTTTTTT
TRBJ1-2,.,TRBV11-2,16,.,CASSLAGRQTNYGYTF,TGTGCCAGCAGCTTAGCGGGGAGACAGACTAACTATGGCTACACCTTC
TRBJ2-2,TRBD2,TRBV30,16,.,CAWSLAGGPGTGELFF,TGTGCCTGGAGTCTAGCGGGAGGGCCAGGCACCGGGGAGCTGTTTTTT
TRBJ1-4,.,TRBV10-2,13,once,CASRRGGGEKLFF,TGCGCCAGCAGACGGGGGGGAGGTGAAAAACTGTTTTTT
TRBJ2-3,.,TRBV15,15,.,CATSENGNGGSPQYF,TGTGCCACCAGCGAAAACGGGAATGGGGGGAGCCCGCAGTATTTT
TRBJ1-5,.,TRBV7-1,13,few,CASSLYAEQPQHF,TGTGCCAGCAGCTTATATGCGGAGCAGCCCCAGCATTTT
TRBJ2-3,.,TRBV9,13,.,CASSPMTGDTQYF,TGTGCCAGCAGCCCAATGACGGGAGATACGCAGTATTTT
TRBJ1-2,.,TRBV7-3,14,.,CASSLGGGLGGYTF,TGTGCCAGCAGCCTCGGCGGGGGGCTTGGTGGCTACACCTTC
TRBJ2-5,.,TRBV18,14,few,CASSRLSGRETQYF,TGTGCCAGCTCGAGATTATCGGGTCGAGAGACCCAGTACTTC
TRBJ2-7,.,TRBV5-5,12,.,CASSLGGLSQYF,TGTGCCAGCAGCCTCGGGGGACTCTCGCAGTACTTC
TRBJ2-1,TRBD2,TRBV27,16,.,CASSPSSGSSYNEQFF,TGTGCCAGCAGTCCCTCTAGCGGGAGCTCCTACAATGAGCAGTTCTTC
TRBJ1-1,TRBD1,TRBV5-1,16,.,CASSEKQGEVNTEAFF,TGCGCCAGCAGCGAAAAACAGGGGGAGGTGAACACTGAAGCTTTCTTT
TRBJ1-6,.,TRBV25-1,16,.,CASSESWGTGASPLHF,TGTGCCAGCAGTGAATCGTGGGGAACGGGGGCTTCACCCCTCCACTTT
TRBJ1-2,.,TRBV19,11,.,CASLANYGYTF,TGTGCCAGTCTCGCTAACTATGGCTACACCTTC
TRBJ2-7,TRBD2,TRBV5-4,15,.,CASSYMASGSLEQYF,TGTGCCAGCAGCTACATGGCTAGCGGGAGTCTCGAGCAGTACTTC
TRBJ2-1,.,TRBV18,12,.,CASSPSRLEQFF,TGTGCCAGCTCACCGTCCCGTTTGGAGCAGTTCTTC
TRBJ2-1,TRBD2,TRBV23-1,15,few,CASSQGRGGYNEQFF,TGCGCCAGCAGTCAGGGGCGGGGGGGGTACAATGAGCAGTTCTTC
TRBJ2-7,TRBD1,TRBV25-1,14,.,CASRGDSEAYEQYF,TGTGCCAGCAGGGGGGACAGCGAAGCCTACGAGCAGTACTTC
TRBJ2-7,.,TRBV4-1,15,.,CASSQEGRTTGEQYF,TGCGCCAGCAGCCAAGAAGGCCGGACTACGGGGGAGCAGTACTTC
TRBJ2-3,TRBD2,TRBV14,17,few,CASSQEKAGGPPDTQYF,TGTGCCAGCAGCCAAGAAAAAGCGGGAGGGCCCCCAGATACGCAGTATTTT
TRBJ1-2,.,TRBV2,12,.,CASSEGAEGYTF,TGTGCCAGCAGTGAAGGTGCGGAGGGCTACACCTTC
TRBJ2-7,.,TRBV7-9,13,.,CASSLTPPNEQYF,TGTGCCAGCAGCTTGACTCCTCCAAACGAGCAGTACTTC
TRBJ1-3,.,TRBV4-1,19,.,CASSQDSVKGGFTGNTIYF,TGCGCCAGCAGCCAAGATTCGGTTAAGGGGGGCTTTACTGGAAACACCATATATTTT
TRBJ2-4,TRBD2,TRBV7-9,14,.,CASSEAGEENIQYF,TGTGCCAGCAGCGAGGCGGGGGAGGAAAACATTCAGTACTTC
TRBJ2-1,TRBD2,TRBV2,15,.,CASSEVWTSGGEQFF,TGTGCCAGCAGTGAGGTCTGGACTAGCGGGGGTGAGCAGTTCTTC
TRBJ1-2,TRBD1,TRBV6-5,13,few,CASSQQGNEGYTF,TGTGCCAGCAGTCAACAGGGGAACGAAGGCTACACCTTC
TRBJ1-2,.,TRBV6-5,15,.,CASREKGLLNYGYTF,TGTGCCAGCAGAGAGAAGGGGTTGCTTAACTATGGCTACACCTTC
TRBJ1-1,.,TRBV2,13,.,CASSTNLNTEAFF,TGTGCCAGCAGCACTAATCTGAACACTGAAGCTTTCTTT
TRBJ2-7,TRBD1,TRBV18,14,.,CASSPRTGVNEQYF,TGTGCCAGCTCTCCCCGGACAGGGGTCAACGAGCAGTACTTC
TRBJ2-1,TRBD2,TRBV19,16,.,CASSISRLAGVHEQFF,TGTGCCAGTAGTATATCCCGGCTAGCGGGAGTTCATGAGCAGTTCTTC
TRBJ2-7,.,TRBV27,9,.,CASGLGAYF,TGTGCCAGCGGCCTAGGTGCGTACTTC
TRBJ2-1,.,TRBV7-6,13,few,CASSSRDTNEQFF,TGTGCCAGCAGCTCCCGGGACACCAATGAGCAGTTCTTC
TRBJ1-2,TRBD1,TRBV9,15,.,CASSITGQGGYGYTF,TGTGCCAGCAGCATCACCGGACAGGGTGGGTATGGCTACACCTTC
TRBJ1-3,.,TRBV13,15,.,CASRGRGRSGNTIYF,TGTGCCAGCAGGGGTCGGGGCAGATCGGGAAACACCATATATTTT
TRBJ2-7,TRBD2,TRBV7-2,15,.,CASSLDRDYFYEQYF,TGTGCCAGCAGCTTAGATCGGGACTATTTCTACGAGCAGTACTTC
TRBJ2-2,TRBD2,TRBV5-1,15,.,CASNPGLADTGELFF,TGCGCCAGCAACCCGGGACTAGCGGACACCGGGGAGCTGTTTTTT
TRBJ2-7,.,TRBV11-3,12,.,CASSFGGYEQYF,TGTGCCAGCAGCTTTGGGGGCTACGAGCAGTACTTC
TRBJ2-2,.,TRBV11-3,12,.,CASSIRPGELFF,TGTGCCAGCAGCATCCGTCCCGGGGAGCTGTTTTTT
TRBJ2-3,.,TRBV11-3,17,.,CASSLDQVVQGTDTQYF,TGTGCCAGCAGCTTAGATCAGGTTGTCCAAGGAACAGATACGCAGTATTTT
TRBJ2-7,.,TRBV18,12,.,CASSRSRDEQYF,TGTGCCAGCTCACGATCCAGGGACGAGCAGTACTTC
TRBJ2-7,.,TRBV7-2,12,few,CASSWDGYEQYF,TGTGCCAGCAGCTGGGACGGTTACGAGCAGTACTTC
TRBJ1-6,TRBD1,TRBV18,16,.,CASSPGWDREHSPLHF,TGTGCCAGCTCACCAGGATGGGACAGGGAGCATTCACCCCTCCACTTT
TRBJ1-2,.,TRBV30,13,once,CAWSVPQGYGYTF,TGTGCCTGGAGTGTACCCCAGGGCTATGGCTACACCTTC
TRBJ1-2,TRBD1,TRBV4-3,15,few,CASSQVMTGEEGYTF,TGCGCCAGCAGCCAAGTTATGACAGGGGAGGAAGGCTACACCTTC
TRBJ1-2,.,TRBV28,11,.,CACKDKLRYTF,TGTGCCTGCAAGGACAAGTTGCGCTACACCTTC
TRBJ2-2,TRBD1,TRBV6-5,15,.,CASSPGTGDTGELFF,TGTGCCAGCAGCCCCGGGACAGGGGACACCGGGGAGCTGTTTTTT
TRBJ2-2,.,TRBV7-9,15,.,CASSPTLLATGELFF,TGTGCCAGCTCGCCTACTCTATTGGCCACCGGGGAGCTGTTTTTT
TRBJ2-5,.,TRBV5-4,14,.,CASSLGRDQETQYF,TGTGCCAGCAGCTTGGGGAGAGACCAAGAGACCCAGTACTTC
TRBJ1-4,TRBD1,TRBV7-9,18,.,CASSSPNGQAATNEKLFF,TGTGCCAGCAGCTCCCCGAACGGACAGGCCGCAACTAATGAAAAACTGTTTTTT
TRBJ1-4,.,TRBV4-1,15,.,CASSRRLLTNEKLFF,TGCGCCAGCAGCCGTAGACTGCTAACTAATGAAAAACTGTTTTTT
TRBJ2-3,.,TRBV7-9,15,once,CASLNVGLPPDTQYF,TGTGCCAGCCTTAACGTCGGACTACCCCCAGATACGCAGTATTTT
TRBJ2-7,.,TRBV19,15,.,CASSILSGGQYEQYF,TGTGCCAGTAGTATTTTGTCAGGCGGACAGTACGAGCAGTACTTC
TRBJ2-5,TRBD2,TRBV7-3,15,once,CASSPGLAVQETQYF,TGTGCCAGCAGCCCTGGACTAGCGGTCCAAGAGACCCAGTACTTC
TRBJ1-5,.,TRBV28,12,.,CASRLLDQPQHF,TGTGCCAGCAGGTTGTTGGATCAGCCCCAGCATTTT
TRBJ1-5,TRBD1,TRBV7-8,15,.,CASSAWTGEVQPQHF,TGTGCCAGCAGCGCATGGACAGGGGAGGTCCAGCCCCAGCATTTT
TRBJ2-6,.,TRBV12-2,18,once,CASRLAGTGISGANVLTF,TGTGCAAGTCGCTTAGCGGGGACAGGGATCTCTGGGGCCAACGTCCTGACTTTC
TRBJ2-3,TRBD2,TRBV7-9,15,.,CASSLSSGVSDTQYF,TGTGCCAGCAGCTTATCTAGCGGGGTGTCAGATACGCAGTATTTT